Below, 17 T cell receptor beta chains from the same sample are listed, as sequenced in a study of monozygotic twins with inflammatory bowel disease. TCRdb reanalyzed the 5' RACE reads, giving one entry per CDR3 protein sequence and no DNA. The sample has more than 350,000 distinct CDR3 sequences, and its top ten clones hold about 2.6%. Input material: blood. Source of these receptors: a human donor with ulcerative colitis or Crohn's disease, or a healthy co-twin of an affected twin (not recorded which).

The rearrangement joins TRBV7-2 to TRBJ2-3; TCRdb's assignment of TRBD2 cannot be checked, as there is no DNA. This CDR3 region has 16 residues. The V gene's germline CDR1 is SGHTA and CDR2 FQGNSA. CDR3 in amino acids: CASSPGAGALTDTQYF.

V gene TRBV20-1 combines with J gene TRBJ2-7; lacking DNA, the TRBD1 call made by TCRdb goes unchecked. Looked up from germline, CDR1 is DFQATT and CDR2 is SNEGSKA (reference sequence). The CDR3 totals 15 residues. CDR3 residues: CSASTPGPLLGEQYF.

The rearrangement uses TRBV19 and TRBJ2-3; the TCRdb D gene call, TRBD1, has no DNA to confirm it. Looked up from germline, CDR1 is LNHDA and CDR2 is SQIVND (reference sequence). CDR3 length: 13 residues. The CDR3 spells CASSMGLTDTQYF.

This CDR3 is CSVSDQGGANEQYF. The chain is built from TRBV29-1 and TRBJ2-7; TCRdb reports TRBD1, a call that lacks DNA to check it against. Germline V gives CDR1 SQVTM, CDR2 ANQGSEA. The CDR3 has 14 amino acids.

The chain employs TRBV20-1 and TRBJ1-4; with no DNA, the TCRdb D assignment of TRBD1 cannot be verified. This CDR3 is 14 amino acids long. Germline V gives CDR1 DFQATT, CDR2 SNEGSKA (reference sequence). This chain's CDR3 is CSAPTDRGIEKLFF.

The chain carries TRBV5-1 and TRBJ1-4; the TCRdb D gene call, TRBD1, has no DNA to confirm it. This CDR3 has 15 residues. Germline V lookup: CDR1 SGHRS, CDR2 YFSETQ. CDR3 sequence: CASSLGGALNEKLFF.

This chain links TRBV5-1 with TRBJ2-4. The V gene's germline CDR1 is SGHRS and CDR2 YFSETQ. This CDR3 contains 16 residues. The CDR3 loop reads CASSFGPGAAKNIQYF.

This chain links TRBV6-1 with TRBJ1-2; TCRdb indicates TRBD1, and absent DNA this call remains unverified. Per germline, CDR1 MNHNS and CDR2 SASEGT. This CDR3 has 16 amino acids. The CDR3 here is CASSFRIGAPKHGYTF.

This sequence joins TRBV30 and TRBJ1-4; TCRdb designates TRBD1, a call that cannot be tested without DNA. CDR1 and CDR2 from the germline V gene are GTSNPN and SVGIG (reference sequence). CDR3 size: 15 residues. CDR3 in amino acids: CAWRTPGQGSEKLFF.

The V gene is TRBV20-1, the J gene TRBJ1-2; TCRdb lists TRBD1, though no DNA is available to test this call. This CDR3 spans 17 amino acids. CDR1 is DFQATT, CDR2 SNEGSKA, per germline (reference sequence). The CDR3 reads CSASRPPLGQGGYGYTF.

The V gene is TRBV7-6, the J gene TRBJ2-3; TCRdb names TRBD2, which stays unverified in the absence of DNA. Germline assignment: CDR1 SGHVS and CDR2 FNYEAQ. The CDR3 sequence is 17 residues long. This CDR3 is CASSLYATGVIGDTQYF.

The chain couples TRBV28 to TRBJ2-7. This CDR3 has 14 amino acids. Germline V CDR1 and CDR2: MDHEN, SYDVKM. The CDR3 sequence is CASSRIGSLVEQYF. Using reference TRBV28 and TRBJ2-7 for the parts outside the CDR3, the full variable domain is DVKVTQSSRYLVKRTGEKVFLECVQDMDHENMFWYRQDPGLGLRLIYFSYDVKMKEKGDIPEGYSVSREKKERFSLILESASTNQTSMYLCASSRIGSLVEQYFGPGTRLTVT.

The chain couples TRBV3-1 to TRBJ2-2; TCRdb names TRBD1, which stays unverified in the absence of DNA. This CDR3 is 16 amino acids long. Per the germline V gene, CDR1 is LGHDT and CDR2 is YNNKEL (reference sequence). The CDR3 is CASSQVGGTGTGELFF.

CDR3 sequence reads: CAWSNSGSYTDTQYF. The gene calls are TRBV30 and TRBJ2-3; lacking DNA, the TRBD2 call made by TCRdb goes unchecked. Germline V lookup: CDR1 GTSNPN, CDR2 SVGIG (reference sequence). The CDR3 consists of 15 residues.

This chain connects TRBV11-3 to TRBJ2-7; without DNA, the TCRdb call of TRBD1 cannot be checked. The germline V gene has CDR1 SGHNT and CDR2 YENEEA. The CDR3 is 13 amino acids. The CDR3 here is CASSTDTSYEQYF.

The chain couples TRBV7-2 to TRBJ2-4. CDR1 and CDR2 (germline): SGHTA, FQGNSA. The CDR3 length is 12 residues. CDR3 protein: CASSSPKNIQYF.

The rearrangement uses TRBV10-3 and TRBJ2-3; TCRdb lists TRBD2, though no DNA is available to test this call. The germline V gene has CDR1 ENHRY and CDR2 SYGVKD. The CDR3 runs 14 residues. This CDR3 is CAISDQREADTQYF.